This is a list of T cell receptor beta chains from one sample in a study of blood T cells in healthy people across ages. TCRdb passed the 5' RACE reads through MiXCR, listing each CDR3 protein once. Of around 750,000 distinct CDR3 sequences listed, 50% to 65% were seen once; the top ten hold under 50%. The sequenced material came from blood. The origin of the receptors is a man at least 80 years old in good health. The CDR3 runs from the conserved cysteine through the conserved F or W. A D gene is named only where the DNA matches it firmly. Only some rows state a clone size, as once, few, many or a class for expanded clones.

d_call cdr3_length clone_size j_call v_call cdr3_nt cdr3_aa
TRBD1 15 . TRBJ2-7 TRBV20-1 TGCAGTGCCACCTACACCGGGACAGGGTCCTACGAGCAGTACTTC CSATYTGTGSYEQYF
. 14 . TRBJ2-1 TRBV5-1 TGCGCCAGCAGCCCATCCGGGTGGGGCAATGAGCAGTTCTTC CASSPSGWGNEQFF
TRBD2 11 . TRBJ2-7 TRBV11-2 TGTGCCGGGGGAGGGCGCTACGAGCAGTACTTC CAGGGRYEQYF
TRBD2 17 . TRBJ2-2 TRBV3-1 TGTGCCAGCAGCCAAGACGGACTAGCGGCGAACACCGGGGAGCTGTTTTTT CASSQDGLAANTGELFF
. 12 . TRBJ1-2 TRBV12-3/TRBV12-4 TGTGCCAGCCATAGGGGGATCTGTGGCTACACCTTC CASHRGICGYTF
. 12 . TRBJ1-2 TRBV2 TGTGCCAGCATCCTGGAGAGGGGAGGCTACACCTTC CASILERGGYTF
TRBD1 14 few TRBJ1-4 TRBV7-3 TGTGCCAGCAGCTCCGGGACAGGAGGAGAAAAACTGTTTTTT CASSSGTGGEKLFF
. 15 . TRBJ2-3 TRBV20-1 TGCAGTGCTAGAGCACCCAGGGGGGGGCCAGTTACGCAGTATTTT CSARAPRGGPVTQYF
TRBD2 15 once TRBJ2-1 TRBV28 TGTGCCAGCAGTTTAGCTACGCCACGGGGGGGTGAGCAGTTCTTC CASSLATPRGGEQFF
. 12 . TRBJ2-1 TRBV20-1 TGCAGTGCGGGGGCAGGGAACAATGAGCAGTTCTTC CSAGAGNNEQFF
TRBD1 16 . TRBJ2-7 TRBV13 TGTGCCAGCAGCTTAAGGGGACAGGAGCAAAACTACGAGCAGTACTTC CASSLRGQEQNYEQYF
. 18 . TRBJ2-1 TRBV20-1 TGCAGTGCCAAAGGGGTGTATAGGGGGAGGGCCTCCTACAATGAGCAGTTCTTC CSAKGVYRGRASYNEQFF
TRBD2 14 few TRBJ2-1 TRBV27 TGTGCCAGCAGTTTTCGGGAGGGGGTAAATGAGCAGTTCTTC CASSFREGVNEQFF
. 15 . TRBJ1-2 TRBV15 TGTGCCACCAGCGGGACCGGGGTCCGGAGCGCTGGCTACACCTTC CATSGTGVRSAGYTF
. 16 . TRBJ1-4 TRBV25-1 TGTGCCAGCAGTCCACCTAGGGGAGGGACTAATGAAAAACTGTTTTTT CASSPPRGGTNEKLFF
TRBD2 19 few TRBJ2-3 TRBV19 TGTGCCAGTAGTTCCTATAAGGGGGGACTAGCGGGAGAACACAGATACGCGTATTTT CASSSYKGGLAGEHRYAYF
TRBD2 19 . TRBJ2-1 TRBV5-1 TGCGCCAGCAGCTTGGGAAGGGGACTAGCGGGGGGGGCCGACAATGAGCAGTTCTTC CASSLGRGLAGGADNEQFF
TRBD1 17 . TRBJ2-4 TRBV4-2 TGTGCCAGCAGCCAAACTCCAAGGGGGCTAGTGCCCAACATTCAGTACTTC CASSQTPRGLVPNIQYF
. 15 . TRBJ1-2 TRBV6-5 TGTGCCAGCAGTTACTCCCGAAGCCCGATGGGGGGCTACACCTTC CASSYSRSPMGGYTF
. 14 . TRBJ2-5 TRBV10-3 TGTGCCATCAGTGATGGGACATTGACCCCTGTTGGGTACTTC CAISDGTLTPVGYF
TRBD2 15 . TRBJ2-7 TRBV6-5 TGTGCCAGCACTGGGACTATTGCGGGGCTGTGGGAGCAGTACTTC CASTGTIAGLWEQYF
TRBD1 13 few TRBJ2-7 TRBV29-1 TGCAGCGCAAGGACAGGGGACCACTACGAGCAGTACTTC CSARTGDHYEQYF
TRBD2 17 . TRBJ2-5 TRBV20-1 TGCAGTGCTAGACTGCCAGGGCGTTCGTCCGGGGGGACTGAGCAGTACTTC CSARLPGRSSGGTEQYF
TRBD2 18 . TRBJ2-5 TRBV5-1 TGCGCCAGCAGCTCTCTGGGTGGGGAGGGAGGACCCCAAGAGACCCAGTACTTC CASSSLGGEGGPQETQYF
. 16 few TRBJ2-3 TRBV20-1 TGCAGTGCTAGAGTAGCGGCTACAAGTAGGACAGATACGCAGTATTTT CSARVAATSRTDTQYF